A single TCR beta chain is shown here with its context. Read data end 3 residues before the CDR3 end; the end is taken from the germline J gene. Repertoires were generated with immunoSEQ multiplex PCR, while TCRdb's copy carries only in-frame clones and drops some. This sample's clone table lists about 20,000 clones. These data originate in a study of T cells in women clearing cervical HPV infection. This CDR3 is 14 amino acids long. V was trimmed by 3 bases and J by 4 bases, leaving 12 bases between them. CDR1 is LNHDA and CDR2 is SQIVND in the germline V gene (reference sequence). The V call is TRBV19, the J call TRBJ1-2, with D possibly being TRBD1 (5 bases). This sequence originates from a woman between 18 and 69 years old with a cervical HPV16 infection that either progressed to CIN3+ or cleared (not recorded which). The specimen sequenced was blood buffy coat. The part of the CDR3 DNA that was read is TGTGCCAGTAGTATCGGCAGGGAGGTCTATGGC. Translating it yields CASSIGREVYG. The full-length CDR3 reads as CASSIGREVYGYTF.